Following are 16 T cell receptor beta chains from one sample sequenced in a study of blood T cell repertoires in COVID-19. The assay was immunoSEQ multiplex PCR, and TCRdb's table has in-frame clones only and misses some. This sample has approximately 180,000 clones; roughly 84% occur once, and the top ten carry roughly 15%. The source material was PBMCs or T cells enriched from blood (not recorded which). These receptors were taken from a man in his fifties who had recovered from COVID-19.

The V and J genes are TRBV5-6 and TRBJ1-2, with D perhaps matching TRBD1 (5 bases). CDR1 and CDR2 (germline): SGHDT, YYEEEE. The CDR3 sequence is 14 residues long. V was pared by 5 bases and J by 2 bases, with 13 bases between. The DNA for the CDR3 is TGTGCCAGCAGTAACCCGGGGGACAACTATGGCTACACCTTC. Its translation: CASSNPGDNYGYTF.

The J gene is TRBJ2-3, the V gene TRBV14, with 7 bases that match TRBD2. The CDR3 loop spans 13 amino acids. Trimming at V came to 3 bases and at J to 7 bases, leaving 4 bases not matched to a gene. CDR1 is SGHDN, CDR2 FVKESK, per germline. The CDR3 sequence: CASSQASGNTQYF. As DNA, the CDR3 is TGTGCCAGCAGCCAGGCTAGCGGTAATACGCAGTATTTT.

The chain couples TRBV21-1 to TRBJ2-7; no DNA check was done on the table's D call, TRBD1. TRBV21-1 is a pseudogene. CDR3 length equals 17 residues. CDR3 region: CASSKVRTGTSSYEQYF. The CDR3, as DNA: TGTGCCAGCAGCAAAGTTCGGACAGGGACCAGCTCCTACGAGCAGTACTTC.

CDR3 sequence: CASSAQRGGPGYTF. The CDR3 DNA reads TGTGCCAGCAGTGCTCAGCGGGGGGGACCCGGCTACACCTTC. This chain joins TRBV2 and TRBJ1-2; the D gene is possibly TRBD1 (5 bases). This CDR3 contains 14 residues. The V end was cut by 4 bases, the J end by 8 bases, with 17 bases between. CDR1 is SNHLY and CDR2 is FYNNEI in the germline V gene.

V gene TRBV5-1 combines with J gene TRBJ2-7; the match to TRBD1 covers 12 bases. CDR3 length equals 15 residues. V trimming: 5 bases; J trimming: 6 bases; junction bases outside the gene matches: 9. Germline V gene lookup returns CDR1 SGHRS and CDR2 YFSETQ. CDR3 DNA sequence: TGCGCCAGCAGAGAACCGGGACAGGGGGCATTCGAGCAGTACTTC. It yields the protein CASREPGQGAFEQYF.

This clone was counted a few times. The chain employs TRBV5-1 and TRBJ2-7; no clear D gene. CDR3 size: 13 residues. Germline loops: CDR1 SGHRS, CDR2 YFSETQ. The germline V and J ends were trimmed by 0 bases and 0 bases, with 4 bases remaining between them. The CDR3 sequence is CASSLDNSYEQYF. The CDR3 nucleotides are TGCGCCAGCAGCTTGGACAACTCCTACGAGCAGTACTTC.

The chain combines TRBV19 with TRBJ2-1, with 9 bases aligning to TRBD1. The CDR3 covers 15 residues. The V and J ends lost 6 bases and 8 bases, in that order; junction bases with no gene match: 11. CDR1 is LNHDA and CDR2 is SQIVND in the germline V gene (reference sequence). The CDR3 DNA reads TGTGCCAGTAGCAGAACAGGGGGCAGGGAATATGAGCAGTTCTTC. It codes for CASSRTGGREYEQFF.

The chain joins TRBV9 to TRBJ1-1; D is undetermined. This CDR3 has 15 residues. V was shortened by 0 bases and J by 7 bases, with 16 bases between the two germline ends. Germline V gene data show CDR1 as SGDLS and CDR2 as YYNGEE. This CDR3 is CASSVVEGRIGEAFF. In DNA, the CDR3 is TGTGCCAGCAGCGTAGTTGAGGGTCGAATTGGTGAAGCTTTCTTT. The entire variable domain, with the rest obtained from reference TRBV9 and TRBJ1-1, is as follows: DSGVTQTPKHLITATGQRVTLRCSPRSGDLSVYWYQQSLDQGLQFLIQYYNGEERAKGNILERFSAQQFPDLHSELNLSSLELGDSALYFCASSVVEGRIGEAFFGQGTRLTVV.

This clone was seen just once. This chain joins TRBV6-5 and TRBJ1-1; perhaps TRBD1 as D (6 bases). V lost 8 bases and J lost 4, with 11 bases in between. The CDR3 loop spans 12 amino acids. Looked up from germline, CDR1 is MNHEY and CDR2 is SVGAGI. This chain's CDR3 is CASEGVGTEAFF. CDR3 DNA sequence: TGTGCCAGCGAGGGGGTGGGCACTGAAGCTTTCTTT.

V and J are TRBV5-1 and TRBJ2-1, with 8 bases that match TRBD2. CDR3 length: 16 residues. V shed 3 bases and J 7 bases; nucleotides not matched to a gene: 12. Germline-derived CDR1 and CDR2 are SGHRS and YFSETQ. The CDR3 DNA follows: TGCGCCAGCAGCTGGTCCCGGGGCGGGGGGAAAAATGAGCAGTTCTTC. This gives the protein CASSWSRGGGKNEQFF.

This chain links TRBV10-3 with TRBJ1-5; 7 nucleotides match TRBD1. This CDR3 is 15 amino acids long. J lost 3 bases, V lost 2 bases, and 4 bases had no gene match. Per the germline V gene, CDR1 is ENHRY and CDR2 is SYGVKD. The CDR3 DNA is TGTGCCATCAGTGAGAACAGGGGTCACAATCAGCCCCAGCATTTT. Protein sequence: CAISENRGHNQPQHF.

The rearrangement joins TRBV27 to TRBJ1-5; the D gene is possibly TRBD1 (6 bases). The germline V gene encodes CDR1 MNHEY and CDR2 SMNVEV (reference sequence). The V and J ends lost 2 bases and 1 base respectively, with 6 bases between them. The CDR3 totals 14 residues. DNA of the CDR3: TGTGCCAGCAGTTTAACAGGGAGCAATCAGCCCCAGCATTTT. It specifies CASSLTGSNQPQHF.

J is TRBJ1-2 and V is TRBV5-1; 9 bases map to TRBD1. V lost 3 bases and J lost 4; bases outside the gene matches: 4. The germline V gene has CDR1 SGHRS and CDR2 YFSETQ. This CDR3 contains 14 residues. The CDR3 is CASSSQTGGYGYTF. The CDR3 bases are TGCGCCAGCAGCTCCCAGACAGGGGGCTATGGCTACACCTTC.

The V gene is TRBV28, the J gene TRBJ2-6; weak D call: TRBD1 (5 bases). V was trimmed by 6 bases and J by 4 bases, leaving 10 bases between them. Germline lookup yields CDR1 MDHEN and CDR2 SYDVKM. The CDR3 consists of 14 residues. The CDR3 reads CASSPGYGANVLTF. In nucleotides, the CDR3 is TGTGCCAGCAGCCCAGGGTACGGGGCCAACGTCCTGACTTTC.

This clone was counted once. CDR3 residues: CASSQTSGGSEQYF. The CDR3, as DNA: TGTGCCAGCAGCCAGACTAGCGGGGGGTCCGAGCAGTACTTC. The V and J genes are TRBV4-2 and TRBJ2-7, with TRBD2 matching 13 bases. The germline V gene encodes CDR1 LGHNA and CDR2 YNFKEQ. J was trimmed by 6 bases and V by 3 bases; bases with no gene match: 2. The CDR3 is 14 amino acids.

Remarks on this clone: Relative to the germline gene, one junction end is altered; a read error may explain this. The chain has TRBV30 and TRBJ1-4; D gene unclear. The V gene's germline CDR1 is GTSNPN and CDR2 SVGIG (reference sequence). The CDR3 length is 10 residues. Here the CDR3 DNA reads TGCCAAACAACTAATGAAAAACTGTTTTTT. It specifies CQTTNEKLFF.